A selection of T cell receptor beta chains follows, all from one sample in a study of CXCR3-negative and CXCR3-positive naive CD8 T cells. From its re-call of the 5' RACE reads, TCRdb lists each CDR3 protein once, without DNA. This listing includes some 140,000 distinct CDR3 sequences. Sequencing was performed on naive CXCR3+ CD8+ T cells from blood. The receptors shown here come from a human donor in good health. Some clones in this sample may be carry-over from other donors' samples. Each CDR3 is given with its conserved first and last residue.

J gene: TRBJ2-3; V gene: TRBV27; CDR3 protein: CASSPGWAATSTDTQYF
J gene: TRBJ2-3; V gene: TRBV15; CDR3 protein: CATSRAGQGETDTQYF
J gene: TRBJ2-5; V gene: TRBV7-9; CDR3 protein: CASSSQARGVKETQYF
J gene: TRBJ2-3; V gene: TRBV28; CDR3 protein: CASSLSTVASTDTQYF
J gene: TRBJ1-4; V gene: TRBV5-5; CDR3 protein: CASSWGTGVTEKLFF
J gene: TRBJ1-1; V gene: TRBV2; CDR3 protein: CASSLRRTEAFF
J gene: TRBJ2-7; V gene: TRBV7-8; CDR3 protein: CASSQGLADSYEQYF
J gene: TRBJ2-7; V gene: TRBV24-1; CDR3 protein: CATSGPGGTYEQYF
J gene: TRBJ2-7; V gene: TRBV28; CDR3 protein: CASSTPLATGPYEQYF
J gene: TRBJ1-2; V gene: TRBV27; CDR3 protein: CASSSGSNYGYTF
J gene: TRBJ2-1; V gene: TRBV9; CDR3 protein: CASSLRPGSNEQFF
J gene: TRBJ2-1; V gene: TRBV15; CDR3 protein: CATSGRLTSSYNEQFF
J gene: TRBJ1-2; V gene: TRBV7-2; CDR3 protein: CASSPVRTGRNYGYTF
J gene: TRBJ1-2; V gene: TRBV7-9; CDR3 protein: CASSPRDRSGGYTF
J gene: TRBJ2-4; V gene: TRBV13; CDR3 protein: CASSLGRDRGDIQYF
J gene: TRBJ2-7; V gene: TRBV6-2/TRBV6-3; CDR3 protein: CASSRVTYEQYF
J gene: TRBJ2-5; V gene: TRBV28; CDR3 protein: CASSFEEDQETQYF
J gene: TRBJ1-1; V gene: TRBV14; CDR3 protein: CASSQVLAYEGQGNTEAFF
J gene: TRBJ2-7; V gene: TRBV21-1; CDR3 protein: CASSKRPDCIYEQYF
J gene: TRBJ2-1; V gene: TRBV4-1; CDR3 protein: CASSQDGAGIYNEQFF
J gene: TRBJ1-1; V gene: TRBV29-1; CDR3 protein: CSVEGQGSTEAFF
J gene: TRBJ2-5; V gene: TRBV5-5; CDR3 protein: CASSPGPHRGLQETQYF
J gene: TRBJ2-5; V gene: TRBV7-9; CDR3 protein: CANSFSGSGQETQYF
J gene: TRBJ2-7; V gene: TRBV11-2; CDR3 protein: CASSSPGQGAYEQYF
J gene: TRBJ2-3; V gene: TRBV4-1; CDR3 protein: CASSPSGADTQYF
J gene: TRBJ1-1; V gene: TRBV29-1; CDR3 protein: CSVRGGTEAFF
J gene: TRBJ2-7; V gene: TRBV3-1; CDR3 protein: CASSQVVAREDHYEQYF
J gene: TRBJ1-4; V gene: TRBV28; CDR3 protein: CASSPPTGGVTNEKLFF
J gene: TRBJ2-1; V gene: TRBV12-3/TRBV12-4; CDR3 protein: CASTIEGESYNEQFF
J gene: TRBJ2-5; V gene: TRBV20-1; CDR3 protein: CSARAGENQETQYF
J gene: TRBJ2-5; V gene: TRBV9; CDR3 protein: CASSVGTETGMQETQYF
J gene: TRBJ1-1; V gene: TRBV13; CDR3 protein: CASSLEGVGTEAFF
J gene: TRBJ2-1; V gene: TRBV7-9; CDR3 protein: CASSFGQGEDVEQFF
J gene: TRBJ2-1; V gene: TRBV12-3/TRBV12-4; CDR3 protein: CASSRQVYNEQFF
J gene: TRBJ2-7; V gene: TRBV11-1; CDR3 protein: CASSPMGRVYEQYF
J gene: TRBJ2-7; V gene: TRBV4-1; CDR3 protein: CASSQARGVGREAYEQYF
J gene: TRBJ2-2; V gene: TRBV19; CDR3 protein: CASSEPGGANTGELFF
J gene: TRBJ2-2; V gene: TRBV29-1; CDR3 protein: CSVEFGANTGELFF
J gene: TRBJ2-2; V gene: TRBV28; CDR3 protein: CASSLMGLNTGELFF
J gene: TRBJ2-3; V gene: TRBV28; CDR3 protein: CASSLNSGGLTDTQYF
J gene: TRBJ2-3; V gene: TRBV11-2; CDR3 protein: CASSSPRLDTQYF
J gene: TRBJ1-5; V gene: TRBV12-3/TRBV12-4; CDR3 protein: CASSSSDRVDQPQHF